These T cell receptor beta chains were read from a single sample in a study of T cells after yellow fever vaccination. TCRdb re-analysed the 5' RACE reads in MiXCR, keeping a single row per CDR3 protein. The data contain about 340,000 distinct CDR3 sequences, under 5% of them singletons. Material: PBMCs, obtained 5 days after the yellow fever booster vaccination. These receptors all come from a man between 18 and 35 years old who received the YFV17D yellow fever vaccine. Each CDR3 is given with its conserved first and last residue. Fields, in order: D gene, J gene, V gene, clone size, CDR3 protein, CDR3 DNA. D genes are given only for firm matches. Only some rows state a clone size, as once, few, many or a class for expanded clones.

d_gene: .
j_gene: TRBJ2-5
v_gene: TRBV5-6
abundance: .
CDR3aa: CASSHGEGKTQYF
CDR3nt: TGTGCCAGCAGCCACGGTGAAGGGAAAACCCAGTACTTC

d_gene: .
j_gene: TRBJ1-4
v_gene: TRBV7-8
abundance: many
CDR3aa: CASSLDRESEKLFF
CDR3nt: TGTGCCAGCAGCTTAGACAGGGAGAGTGAAAAACTGTTTTTT

d_gene: .
j_gene: TRBJ2-3
v_gene: TRBV24-1
abundance: many
CDR3aa: CATSEWQGRGTDTQYF
CDR3nt: TGTGCCACCAGTGAATGGCAGGGAAGAGGCACAGATACGCAGTATTTT

d_gene: .
j_gene: TRBJ2-7
v_gene: TRBV29-1
abundance: few
CDR3aa: CSAGEEHYEQYF
CDR3nt: TGCAGCGCTGGCGAGGAACACTACGAGCAGTACTTC

d_gene: TRBD2
j_gene: TRBJ2-5
v_gene: TRBV5-6
abundance: many
CDR3aa: CASSFIAGGPETQYF
CDR3nt: TGTGCCAGCAGCTTTATAGCGGGGGGGCCTGAGACCCAGTACTTC

d_gene: .
j_gene: TRBJ1-1
v_gene: TRBV3-1
abundance: few
CDR3aa: CASSHYSRNTEAFF
CDR3nt: TGTGCCAGCAGCCATTATAGTAGGAACACTGAAGCTTTCTTT

d_gene: .
j_gene: TRBJ1-6
v_gene: TRBV7-2
abundance: .
CDR3aa: CASSLGDYKGSLHF
CDR3nt: TGTGCCAGCAGCTTAGGGGATTATAAGGGGTCCCTCCACTTT

d_gene: TRBD1
j_gene: TRBJ2-1
v_gene: TRBV5-1
abundance: few
CDR3aa: CASSYGTGGDEQFF
CDR3nt: TGCGCCAGCAGCTACGGGACAGGGGGCGATGAGCAGTTCTTC

d_gene: .
j_gene: TRBJ2-1
v_gene: TRBV20-1
abundance: .
CDR3aa: CSARELGGANHNEQFF
CDR3nt: TGCAGTGCTAGAGAACTGGGGGGGGCCAACCACAATGAGCAGTTCTTC

d_gene: .
j_gene: TRBJ2-3
v_gene: TRBV7-6
abundance: many
CDR3aa: CASSLVGYTDTQYF
CDR3nt: TGTGCCAGCAGCTTAGTAGGGTACACAGATACGCAGTATTTT

d_gene: .
j_gene: TRBJ2-5
v_gene: TRBV5-1
abundance: many
CDR3aa: CASSLGDIAQETQYF
CDR3nt: TGCGCCAGCAGCTTGGGAGACATCGCTCAAGAGACCCAGTACTTC

d_gene: TRBD1
j_gene: TRBJ1-4
v_gene: TRBV18
abundance: few
CDR3aa: CASSPGQILTNEKLFF
CDR3nt: TGTGCCAGCTCACCGGGACAGATATTAACTAATGAAAAACTGTTTTTT

d_gene: TRBD1
j_gene: TRBJ2-7
v_gene: TRBV24-1
abundance: many
CDR3aa: CATSDQRTGGDYEQYF
CDR3nt: TGTGCCACCAGTGATCAGAGGACAGGGGGCGATTACGAGCAGTACTTC

d_gene: TRBD1
j_gene: TRBJ1-1
v_gene: TRBV5-1
abundance: .
CDR3aa: CASSLEKGTVATEAFF
CDR3nt: TGCGCCAGCAGCTTGGAAAAGGGGACAGTGGCAACTGAAGCTTTCTTT

d_gene: .
j_gene: TRBJ1-5
v_gene: TRBV15
abundance: .
CDR3aa: CATSRGPGHQNQPQHF
CDR3nt: TGTGCCACCAGCAGAGGGCCGGGACACCAAAATCAGCCCCAGCATTTT

d_gene: TRBD1
j_gene: TRBJ1-1
v_gene: TRBV12-3/TRBV12-4
abundance: .
CDR3aa: CASSLQGARTEAFF
CDR3nt: TGTGCCAGCAGTCTACAGGGGGCGCGGACTGAAGCTTTCTTT

d_gene: .
j_gene: TRBJ2-3
v_gene: TRBV7-9
abundance: few
CDR3aa: CASSPRLSTDTQYF
CDR3nt: TGTGCCAGCAGCCCCCGACTGAGCACAGATACGCAGTATTTT

d_gene: .
j_gene: TRBJ2-3
v_gene: TRBV12-3/TRBV12-4
abundance: few
CDR3aa: CASSVLLANTQYF
CDR3nt: TGTGCCAGCAGTGTGCTCCTAGCGAATACGCAGTATTTT

d_gene: TRBD1
j_gene: TRBJ2-5
v_gene: TRBV25-1
abundance: .
CDR3aa: CASSEIFSGRGREETQYF
CDR3nt: TGTGCCAGCAGTGAAATCTTTTCTGGCAGGGGGCGCGAGGAGACCCAGTACTTC

d_gene: TRBD1
j_gene: TRBJ2-7
v_gene: TRBV5-5
abundance: .
CDR3aa: CATAGQQLGTETYEQYF
CDR3nt: TGTGCCACCGCCGGGCAGCAGCTTGGGACAGAGACCTACGAGCAGTACTTC

d_gene: TRBD2
j_gene: TRBJ2-3
v_gene: TRBV7-2
abundance: many
CDR3aa: CASSLGVSGGGTDTQYF
CDR3nt: TGTGCCAGCAGCTTAGGTGTTAGCGGGGGGGGCACAGATACGCAGTATTTT

d_gene: TRBD2
j_gene: TRBJ2-7
v_gene: TRBV10-3
abundance: many
CDR3aa: CAISEGLAGPLGEQYF
CDR3nt: TGTGCCATCAGTGAAGGGCTAGCGGGACCACTAGGCGAGCAGTACTTC

d_gene: .
j_gene: TRBJ2-1
v_gene: TRBV5-1
abundance: many
CDR3aa: CASTRGDWAGNEQFF
CDR3nt: TGCGCCAGCACCAGGGGGGACTGGGCCGGTAATGAGCAGTTCTTC

d_gene: .
j_gene: TRBJ1-5
v_gene: TRBV2
abundance: many
CDR3aa: CASSGSRSNQPQHF
CDR3nt: TGTGCCAGCAGTGGTAGTCGTAGCAATCAGCCCCAGCATTTT

d_gene: .
j_gene: TRBJ2-7
v_gene: TRBV5-8
abundance: few
CDR3aa: CASSLTHGYEQYF
CDR3nt: TGTGCCAGCAGCCTCACCCACGGCTACGAGCAGTACTTC

d_gene: .
j_gene: TRBJ1-1
v_gene: TRBV5-5
abundance: .
CDR3aa: CASSPSWEEAFF
CDR3nt: TGTGCCAGCAGCCCCAGTTGGGAGGAAGCTTTCTTT

d_gene: .
j_gene: TRBJ2-3
v_gene: TRBV7-3
abundance: few
CDR3aa: CASSLRVAVGTDTQYF
CDR3nt: TGTGCCAGCAGCTTAAGGGTAGCGGTAGGCACAGATACGCAGTATTTT

d_gene: .
j_gene: TRBJ2-2
v_gene: TRBV7-7
abundance: few
CDR3aa: CASSPVRGRNTGELFF
CDR3nt: TGTGCCAGCAGCCCAGTCAGGGGCCGGAACACCGGGGAGCTGTTTTTT

d_gene: .
j_gene: TRBJ1-4
v_gene: TRBV18
abundance: .
CDR3aa: CASSPPRGDGSNEKLFF
CDR3nt: TGTGCCAGCTCACCACCACGTGGGGACGGCTCTAATGAAAAACTGTTTTTT

d_gene: TRBD1
j_gene: TRBJ2-3
v_gene: TRBV6-1
abundance: few
CDR3aa: CASSPTGLGAQYF
CDR3nt: TGTGCCAGCAGCCCGACAGGGCTAGGAGCGCAGTATTTT

d_gene: TRBD1
j_gene: TRBJ1-5
v_gene: TRBV4-1
abundance: few
CDR3aa: CASSQRATGRSTQHF
CDR3nt: TGCGCCAGCAGCCAAAGGGCGACAGGGCGGAGTACCCAGCATTTT

d_gene: .
j_gene: TRBJ2-5
v_gene: TRBV24-1
abundance: many
CDR3aa: CATSDATGTKETQYF
CDR3nt: TGTGCCACCAGTGACGCTACCGGGACAAAAGAGACCCAGTACTTC

d_gene: TRBD2
j_gene: TRBJ2-7
v_gene: TRBV5-1
abundance: many
CDR3aa: CASSLTSGETYEQYF
CDR3nt: TGCGCCAGCAGCTTGACTAGCGGGGAAACCTACGAGCAGTACTTC

d_gene: TRBD1
j_gene: TRBJ2-7
v_gene: TRBV27
abundance: .
CDR3aa: CASSLHRDRVYEQYF
CDR3nt: TGTGCCAGCAGTCTGCACCGGGACAGGGTTTACGAGCAGTACTTC

d_gene: .
j_gene: TRBJ1-1
v_gene: TRBV12-3/TRBV12-4
abundance: few
CDR3aa: CATTSRLGGEAFF
CDR3nt: TGTGCCACAACTAGTAGGCTAGGGGGAGAAGCTTTCTTT

d_gene: .
j_gene: TRBJ1-5
v_gene: TRBV7-8
abundance: many
CDR3aa: CASSYGTGSQPQHF
CDR3nt: TGTGCCAGCAGCTACGGGACTGGGTCACAGCCCCAGCATTTT